The T cell receptor (beta chain) described here comes from a study of cytomegalovirus exposure and HLA in healthy donors. Points from the study as a whole: It was reported that TCR beta sequences correctly inferred the HLA-A and HLA-B alleles for most subjects. CMV serostatus was the sole immune exposure data available. It was confirmed in vitro that a few of the CMV-associated chains were specific for CMV antigens.

On this clone itself: Antigen specificity is unknown.

This CDR3 region has 14 residues. V lost 3 bases, J lost 5 bases, and 6 bases stayed unmatched. Looked up from germline, CDR1 is MDHEN and CDR2 is SYDVKM. At collection, donors were nominally healthy, but unrecorded immune exposures were probable. It was with 60 Vbeta and 13 Jbeta primers that the PCR ran. The table came from immunoSEQ multiplex PCR; TCRdb's copy has only in-frame clones and leaves some out. The sample contains 100,000 or so clones, 70% to 80% of which appear only once. The chain combines TRBV28 with TRBJ1-2, with TRBD1 matching 7 bases. The sequence was obtained from a woman under 30 in good health and CMV-seropositive. Sequenced material: PBMCs. The CDR3 coding sequence is TGTGCCAGCAGTTTGTCCGGGACAGCTTATGGCTACACCTTC. Its translation: CASSLSGTAYGYTF.